Each of the 19 T cell receptor beta chains below was sequenced from the same sample in a study of CD4+ T cells in melanoma. Generated by immunoSEQ multiplex PCR, the TCRdb table keeps only in-frame clones and is missing some. The profile shows some 150,000 clones, about 90% of them singletons. The receptors derive from a human donor with melanoma.

J is TRBJ1-2 and V is TRBV6-5; 7 nucleotides align to TRBD1. This CDR3 has 13 amino acids. CDR1 MNHEY and CDR2 SVGAGI come from the germline V gene. Trimming took 6 bases from V and 7 from J; bases not matched to a gene: 8. CDR3: CASSPRQGRGYTF. In DNA form, the CDR3 reads TGTGCCAGCAGCCCGCGACAGGGACGTGGCTACACCTTC.

CDR3 sequence: CASSSGTGGREQYF. CDR3 DNA sequence: TGCGCCAGCAGCTCCGGGACAGGGGGAAGGGAGCAGTACTTC. This chain links TRBV5-1 with TRBJ2-7, with 11 positions matching TRBD1. In germline, CDR1 is SGHRS, CDR2 YFSETQ. The CDR3 is 14 amino acids. The ends lost 3 bases at V and 7 bases at J; junction bases unmatched: 6.

The V gene is TRBV4-2, the J gene TRBJ2-1; 9 bases align to TRBD2. V was pared by 0 bases and J by 3 bases, with 6 bases of the junction left unmatched. There are 17 residues in the CDR3. Germline CDR1 LGHNA, CDR2 YNFKEQ. The CDR3 loop reads CASSQDPWRGGYNEQFF. The CDR3 DNA sequence: TGTGCCAGCAGCCAAGATCCGTGGCGGGGGGGCTACAATGAGCAGTTCTTC.

The J gene is TRBJ2-5, the V gene TRBV7-8; TRBD2 might be the D (7 bases). Germline CDR1 and CDR2: SGHVS and FQNEAQ. The CDR3 extends over 13 amino acids. Deletions cut 4 bases from V and 7 bases from J, with 13 bases between. CDR3 nucleotides: TGTGCCAGCAGCTGGGGGGGCGAAGCGACCCAGTACTTC. Its protein product is CASSWGGEATQYF.

The chain recombines TRBV11-3 with TRBJ1-1; 7 positions agree with TRBD1. This CDR3 comprises 14 residues. V trimming: 5 bases; J trimming: 2 bases; junction bases outside the gene matches: 5. Germline V gene lookup returns CDR1 SGHNT and CDR2 YENEEA. CDR3 nucleotides: TGTGCCAGCAGCACGACAGGGTCCAACACTGAAGCTTTCTTT. Translated: CASSTTGSNTEAFF.

Only a few counts were recorded for this clone. In DNA, the CDR3 is TGCGCCAGCCTCTCCAGCGTCAACACCGGGGAGCTGTTTTTT. It encodes CASLSSVNTGELFF. This chain connects TRBV5-1 to TRBJ2-2; no firm D call. This CDR3 has 14 amino acids. With 7 bases removed from V and 2 bases from J, the gap between germline ends came to 12 bases. CDR1 and CDR2 from the germline V gene are SGHRS and YFSETQ.

This clone was counted once. The same CDR3 also results from other DNA sequences found in this sample. V usage is TRBV9 and J usage is TRBJ1-2; TRBD1 is a possible D gene (5 bases). Trimming stripped 0 bases from V and 3 bases from J, with 6 bases between. Germline lookup yields CDR1 SGDLS and CDR2 YYNGEE. The length of the CDR3 is 13 residues. The CDR3 bases are TGTGCCAGCAGCGTAGAGACAGACTATGGCTACACCTTC. It codes for CASSVETDYGYTF.

This chain links TRBV11-2 with TRBJ2-7; D unclear. The V gene's germline CDR1 is SGHAT and CDR2 FQNNGV. The CDR3 spans 16 residues. Trimming took 5 bases from V and 1 from J, leaving 18 bases between them. In nucleotides, the CDR3 is TGTGCCAGCAGCGATTACCCAGACGGCTTATCCTACGAGCAGTACTTC. It translates to CASSDYPDGLSYEQYF.

On this clone itself: The junction does not match germline at one end; this may be a read error. As DNA, the CDR3 is TGTGCCAGCAGCTATCGTTCTAGCGGTTTCTCCTCCCTCTTT. As protein: CASSYRSSGFSSLF. The chain carries TRBV7-2 and TRBJ2-3, with TRBD2 matching over 7 bases. The length of the CDR3 is 14 residues. The germline CDR1 and CDR2 sequences are SGHTA and FQGNSA.

The chain uses TRBV6-5 and TRBJ1-2; 7 bases are a match to TRBD1. CDR3 length: 15 residues. The V gene's germline CDR1 is MNHEY and CDR2 SVGAGI. Unmatched junction bases numbered 9, after V lost 2 bases and J lost 6 bases. The chain's CDR3 is CASSYLTGAHDGYTF. The CDR3, as DNA: TGTGCCAGCAGTTACCTTACAGGGGCGCACGATGGCTACACCTTC.

The chain recombines TRBV2 with TRBJ1-5; D is uncertain. Germline V gene lookup returns CDR1 SNHLY and CDR2 FYNNEI. Trimming cost V 6 bases and J 0 bases, with 12 bases left between them. The CDR3 extends over 15 amino acids. The CDR3 here is CASRKTGNSNQPQHF. The CDR3 bases are TGTGCCAGCAGGAAGACGGGCAATAGCAATCAGCCCCAGCATTTT.

V is TRBV2 and J is TRBJ1-2; tentatively, D is TRBD1 (6 bases). The CDR3 runs to 14 residues. Trimming pared 5 bases from V and 4 bases from J, leaving 14 bases between. Germline values: CDR1 SNHLY, CDR2 FYNNEI. The CDR3 nucleotides read TGTGCCAGCAGTAGGGACACGATCGTCTATGGCTACACCTTC. Amino acid sequence: CASSRDTIVYGYTF.

The chain combines TRBV6-5 with TRBJ1-1; D gene ambiguous. The V end was cut by 3 bases, the J end by 1 base, with 9 bases between. The germline CDR1 and CDR2 sequences are MNHEY and SVGAGI. This CDR3 is built from 14 residues. As DNA, the CDR3 is TGTGCCAGCAGTTATCGCACTCAGAACACTGAAGCTTTCTTT. It codes for CASSYRTQNTEAFF.

This clone was detected a few times. The chain carries TRBV4-1 and TRBJ2-7, with D unclear. The CDR3 spans 13 residues. Germline lookup yields CDR1 MGHRA and CDR2 YSYEKL. Trimming took off 1 base at V and 5 bases at J, with 9 bases between the two ends. The CDR3 loop is CASSQADGDEQYF. For the CDR3, the DNA is TGCGCCAGCAGCCAAGCGGATGGCGACGAGCAGTACTTC.

The V gene is TRBV6-1, the J gene TRBJ1-5, with D possibly being TRBD1 (6 bases). Trimming pared 11 bases from V and 2 bases from J, leaving 13 bases between. Per germline, CDR1 MNHNS and CDR2 SASEGT. The CDR3 runs 13 residues. For the CDR3, the DNA is TGTGCCTGTACAGGGTGGGGCAATCAGCCCCAGCATTTT. It is translated as CACTGWGNQPQHF.

The chain is built from TRBV27 and TRBJ2-3; the D is unclear. The CDR3 contains 14 residues. CDR1 and CDR2 from the germline V gene are MNHEY and SMNVEV (reference sequence). Trimming left V 6 bases short and J 5 bases short, with 15 bases between. Here the CDR3 reads CASSPTAFLDTQYF. Written as DNA, the CDR3 is TGTGCCAGCAGCCCCACGGCTTTTTTAGATACGCAGTATTTT.

This sequence joins TRBV7-2 and TRBJ2-2; the match to TRBD1 covers 10 bases. CDR3 size: 15 residues. The V gene end was trimmed by 3 bases and the J gene end by 7 bases; junction bases not matched to a gene: 5. CDR1 and CDR2 (germline): SGHTA, FQGNSA. CDR3 coding DNA: TGTGCCAGCAGCTTTCGGACAGGGGGTCACGGGGAGCTGTTTTTT. It specifies CASSFRTGGHGELFF.

The J gene is TRBJ1-1, the V gene TRBV9; TRBD1 is a possible D gene (6 bases). The CDR3 has 16 residues. Germline CDR1 SGDLS, CDR2 YYNGEE. V lost 4 bases, J lost 2 bases, and 18 bases lay in between. The CDR3 nucleotides read TGTGCCAGCAGCTCACCGGGGGGCAGGACAAACACTGAAGCTTTCTTT. As protein: CASSSPGGRTNTEAFF.

This clone is a singleton in its sample. The rearrangement joins TRBV7-8 to TRBJ1-4, with 8 bases fitting TRBD1. V lost 6 bases, J lost 8 bases, and 11 bases stayed unmatched. This CDR3 comprises 15 residues. Looked up from germline, CDR1 is SGHVS and CDR2 is FQNEAQ. The CDR3 nucleotides are TGTGCCAGCAGTCCCTCGGACAGGGTGGGAGAAAAACTGTTTTTT. Translation: CASSPSDRVGEKLFF.